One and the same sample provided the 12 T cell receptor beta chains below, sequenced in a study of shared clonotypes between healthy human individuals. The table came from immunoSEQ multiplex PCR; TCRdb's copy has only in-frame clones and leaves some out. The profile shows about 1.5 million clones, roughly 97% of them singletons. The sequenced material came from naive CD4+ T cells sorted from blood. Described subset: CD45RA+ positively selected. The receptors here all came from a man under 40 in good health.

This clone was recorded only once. The CDR3 region is CAISESWDPYEQYF. DNA of the CDR3: TGTGCCATCAGTGAGTCGTGGGATCCCTACGAGCAGTACTTC. This sequence joins TRBV10-3 and TRBJ2-7; D uncertain. V was pared by 0 bases and J by 2 bases, with 8 bases between. The CDR3 consists of 14 residues. Germline CDR1 reads ENHRY; CDR2 reads SYGVKD.

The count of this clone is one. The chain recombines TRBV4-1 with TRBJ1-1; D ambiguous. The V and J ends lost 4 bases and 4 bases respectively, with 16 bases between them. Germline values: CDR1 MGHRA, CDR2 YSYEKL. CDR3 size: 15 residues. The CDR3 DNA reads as TGCGCCAGCAGCCCCGGTGCCCGCCGCCCCACTGAAGCTTTCTTT. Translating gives CASSPGARRPTEAFF.

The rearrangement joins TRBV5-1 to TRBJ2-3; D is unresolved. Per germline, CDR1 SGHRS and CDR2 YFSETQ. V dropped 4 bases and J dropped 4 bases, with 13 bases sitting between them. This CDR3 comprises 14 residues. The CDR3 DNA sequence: TGCGCCAGCAGCCCCTTCCCCGCAGCAGATACGCAGTATTTT. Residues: CASSPFPAADTQYF.

The CDR3 here is CASSAGQGRRESTGELFF. The CDR3 DNA sequence: TGTGCCAGCAGTGCGGGACAGGGGAGACGGGAGTCTACCGGGGAGCTGTTTTTT. V gene TRBV28 combines with J gene TRBJ2-2; 10 bases fit TRBD1. J lost 5 bases, V lost 5 bases, and 14 bases had no gene match. In germline, CDR1 is MDHEN, CDR2 SYDVKM. The CDR3 length is 18 residues.

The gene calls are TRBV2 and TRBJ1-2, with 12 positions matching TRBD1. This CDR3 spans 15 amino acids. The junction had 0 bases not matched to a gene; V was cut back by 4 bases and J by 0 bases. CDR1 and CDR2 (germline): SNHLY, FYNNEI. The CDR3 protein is CASSGDRGPNYGYTF. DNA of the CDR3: TGTGCCAGCAGTGGGGACAGGGGGCCTAACTATGGCTACACCTTC.

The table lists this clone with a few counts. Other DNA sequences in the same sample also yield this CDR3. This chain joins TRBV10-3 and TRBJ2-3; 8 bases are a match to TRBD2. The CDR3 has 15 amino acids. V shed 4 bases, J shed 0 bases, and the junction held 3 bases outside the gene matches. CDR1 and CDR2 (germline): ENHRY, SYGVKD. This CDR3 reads CAISGTSGSTDTQYF. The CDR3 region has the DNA TGTGCCATCAGTGGTACTAGCGGAAGCACAGATACGCAGTATTTT.

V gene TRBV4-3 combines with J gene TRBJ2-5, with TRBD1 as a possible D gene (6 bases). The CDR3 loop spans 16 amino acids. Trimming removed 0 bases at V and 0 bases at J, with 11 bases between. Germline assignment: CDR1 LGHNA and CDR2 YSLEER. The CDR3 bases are TGCGCCAGCAGCCAAGATCTCAGGACAGACCAAGAGACCCAGTACTTC. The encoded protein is CASSQDLRTDQETQYF.

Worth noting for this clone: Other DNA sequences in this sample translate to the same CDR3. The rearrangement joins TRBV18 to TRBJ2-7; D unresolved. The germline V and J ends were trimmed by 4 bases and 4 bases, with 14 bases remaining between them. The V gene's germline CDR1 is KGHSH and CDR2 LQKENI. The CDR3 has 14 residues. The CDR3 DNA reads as TGTGCCAGCTCACGGGAAGGGCTTGGTTACGAGCAGTACTTC. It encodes CASSREGLGYEQYF.

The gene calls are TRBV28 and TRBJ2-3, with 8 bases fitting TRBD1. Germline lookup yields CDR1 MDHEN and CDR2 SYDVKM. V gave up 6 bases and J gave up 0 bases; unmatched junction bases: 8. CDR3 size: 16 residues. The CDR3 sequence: CASSPHRGTSTDTQYF. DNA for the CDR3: TGTGCCAGCAGCCCCCACAGGGGGACGAGCACAGATACGCAGTATTTT.

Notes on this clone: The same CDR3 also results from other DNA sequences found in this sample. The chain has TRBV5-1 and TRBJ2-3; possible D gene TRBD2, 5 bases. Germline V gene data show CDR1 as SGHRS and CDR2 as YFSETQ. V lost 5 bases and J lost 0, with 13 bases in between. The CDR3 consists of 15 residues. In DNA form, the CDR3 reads TGCGCCAGCAGTACCAGCGGAGCCAGCACAGATACGCAGTATTTT. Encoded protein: CASSTSGASTDTQYF.

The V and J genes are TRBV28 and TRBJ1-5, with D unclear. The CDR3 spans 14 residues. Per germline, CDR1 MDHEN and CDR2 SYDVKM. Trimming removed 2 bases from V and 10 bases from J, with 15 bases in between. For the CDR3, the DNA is TGTGCCAGCAGTTTAAAAGGATCAATCAGCCCCCAGCATTTT. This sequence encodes CASSLKGSISPQHF.

The CDR3 region is CASSPGRVSAYEQYF. In DNA, the CDR3 is TGTGCCAGCAGCCCAGGGAGGGTAAGCGCCTACGAGCAGTACTTC. The chain has TRBV9 and TRBJ2-7, with 7 bases that match TRBD2. The germline CDR1 and CDR2 sequences are SGDLS and YYNGEE. This CDR3 contains 15 residues. With 4 bases clipped from V and 2 bases from J, the junction kept 9 bases outside the gene matches.